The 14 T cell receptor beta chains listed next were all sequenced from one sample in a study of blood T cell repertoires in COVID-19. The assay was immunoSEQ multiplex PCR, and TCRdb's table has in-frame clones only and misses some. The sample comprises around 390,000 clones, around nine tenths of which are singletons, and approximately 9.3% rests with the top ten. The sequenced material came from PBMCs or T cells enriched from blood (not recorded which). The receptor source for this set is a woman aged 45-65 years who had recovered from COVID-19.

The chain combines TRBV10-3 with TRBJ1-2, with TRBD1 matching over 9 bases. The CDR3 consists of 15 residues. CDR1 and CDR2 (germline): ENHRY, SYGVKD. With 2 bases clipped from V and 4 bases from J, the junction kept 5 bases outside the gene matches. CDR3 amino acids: CAISETGQGIYGYTF. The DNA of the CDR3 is TGTGCCATCAGTGAGACGGGACAGGGCATCTATGGCTACACCTTC.

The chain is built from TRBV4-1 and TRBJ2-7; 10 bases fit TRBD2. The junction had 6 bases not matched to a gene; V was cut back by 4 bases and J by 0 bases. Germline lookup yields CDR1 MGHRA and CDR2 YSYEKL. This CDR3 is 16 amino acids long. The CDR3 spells CASSPTSGASSYEQYF. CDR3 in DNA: TGCGCCAGCAGCCCTACTAGCGGGGCCAGCTCCTACGAGCAGTACTTC.

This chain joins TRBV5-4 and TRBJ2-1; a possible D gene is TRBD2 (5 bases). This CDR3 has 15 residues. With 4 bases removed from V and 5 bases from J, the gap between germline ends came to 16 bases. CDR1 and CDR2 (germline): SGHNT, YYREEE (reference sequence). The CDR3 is CASSPPSGSDNEQFF. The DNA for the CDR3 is TGTGCCAGCAGCCCCCCTTCGGGTAGCGACAATGAGCAGTTCTTC.

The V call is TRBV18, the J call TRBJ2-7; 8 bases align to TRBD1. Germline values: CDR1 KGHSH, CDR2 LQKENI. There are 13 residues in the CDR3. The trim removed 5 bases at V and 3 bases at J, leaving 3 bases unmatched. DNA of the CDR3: TGTGCCAGCTCAAACAGGGGGGACTACGAGCAGTACTTC. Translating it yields CASSNRGDYEQYF.

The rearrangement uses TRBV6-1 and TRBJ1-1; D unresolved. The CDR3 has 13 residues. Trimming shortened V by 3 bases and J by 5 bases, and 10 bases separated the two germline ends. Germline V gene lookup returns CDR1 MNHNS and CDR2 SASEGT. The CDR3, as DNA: TGTGCCAGCAGTGACGATGGTAGTACTGAAGCTTTCTTT. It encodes CASSDDGSTEAFF.

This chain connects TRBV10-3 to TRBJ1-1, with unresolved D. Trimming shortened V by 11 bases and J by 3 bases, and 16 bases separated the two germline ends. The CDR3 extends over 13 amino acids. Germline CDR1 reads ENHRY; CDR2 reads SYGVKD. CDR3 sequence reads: CAVQDTLYTEAFF. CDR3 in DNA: TGTGCCGTCCAGGATACTCTTTACACTGAAGCTTTCTTT.

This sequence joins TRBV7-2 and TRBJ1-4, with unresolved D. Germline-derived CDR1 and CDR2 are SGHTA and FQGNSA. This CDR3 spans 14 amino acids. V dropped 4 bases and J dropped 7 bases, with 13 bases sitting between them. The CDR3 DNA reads TGTGCCAGCAGCTACGTCGGGAAGGGTGAAAAACTGTTTTTT. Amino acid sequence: CASSYVGKGEKLFF.

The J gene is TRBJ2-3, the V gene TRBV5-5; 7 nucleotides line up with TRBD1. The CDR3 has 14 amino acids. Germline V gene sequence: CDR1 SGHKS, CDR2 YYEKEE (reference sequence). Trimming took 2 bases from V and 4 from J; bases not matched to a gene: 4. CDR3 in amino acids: CASSLGGRADTQYF. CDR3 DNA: TGTGCCAGCAGCTTAGGGGGCAGGGCAGATACGCAGTATTTT.

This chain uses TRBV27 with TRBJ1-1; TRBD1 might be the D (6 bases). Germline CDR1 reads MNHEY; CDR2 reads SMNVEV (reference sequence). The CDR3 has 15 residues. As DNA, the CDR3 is TGTGCTCGAGAGTCGGACAGTGCCATGAACACTGAAGCTTTCTTT. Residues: CARESDSAMNTEAFF.

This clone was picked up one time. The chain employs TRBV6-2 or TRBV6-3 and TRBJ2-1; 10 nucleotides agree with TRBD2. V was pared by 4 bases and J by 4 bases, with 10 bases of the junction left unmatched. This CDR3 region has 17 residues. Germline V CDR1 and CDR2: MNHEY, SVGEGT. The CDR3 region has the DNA TGTGCCAGCAGTTTACCCAGCGGGGGGGCAGGGTACAATGAGCAGTTCTTC. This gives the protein CASSLPSGGAGYNEQFF.

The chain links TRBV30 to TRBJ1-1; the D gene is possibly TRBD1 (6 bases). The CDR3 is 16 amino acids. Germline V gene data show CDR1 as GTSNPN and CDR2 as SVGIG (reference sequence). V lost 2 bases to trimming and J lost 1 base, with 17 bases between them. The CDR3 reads CAWSFYSGHWNTEAFF. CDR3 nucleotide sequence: TGTGCCTGGAGTTTTTATTCGGGACATTGGAACACTGAAGCTTTCTTT.

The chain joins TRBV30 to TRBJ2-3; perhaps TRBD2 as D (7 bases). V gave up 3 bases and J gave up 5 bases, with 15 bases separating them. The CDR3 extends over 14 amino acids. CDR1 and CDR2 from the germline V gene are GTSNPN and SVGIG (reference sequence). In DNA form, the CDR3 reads TGTGCCTGGAGCAGAGGGGGGGTGGGAGATACGCAGTATTTT. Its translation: CAWSRGGVGDTQYF.

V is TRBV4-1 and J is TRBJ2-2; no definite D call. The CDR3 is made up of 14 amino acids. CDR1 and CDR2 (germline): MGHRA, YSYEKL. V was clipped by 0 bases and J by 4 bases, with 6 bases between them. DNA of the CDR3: TGCGCCAGCAGCCAAGATAGGAGCACCGGGGAGCTGTTTTTT. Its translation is CASSQDRSTGELFF.

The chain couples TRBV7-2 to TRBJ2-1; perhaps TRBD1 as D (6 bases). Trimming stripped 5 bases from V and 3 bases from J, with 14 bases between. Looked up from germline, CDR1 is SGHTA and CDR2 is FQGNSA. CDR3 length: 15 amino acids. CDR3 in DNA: TGTGCCAGCAGCAGCGGACAGAGTTACTACAATGAGCAGTTCTTC. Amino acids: CASSSGQSYYNEQFF.